A selection of T cell receptor beta chains follows, all from one sample in a study of CD4+ T cells in melanoma. Using immunoSEQ multiplex PCR, the repertoire was profiled, and TCRdb retains in-frame clones only, with some absent. This table holds around 55,000 clones, roughly two thirds found once. The sequenced sample was tumor tissue. The source of these receptors is a human donor with melanoma. The CDR3 runs from the conserved cysteine through the conserved F or W. D genes are given only for firm matches. Clone size is shown for a subset of rows, as once, few, many or a class of expanded clone.

few	TRBV9	.	TRBJ1-3	CASSELGGSGNTIYF	TGTGCCAGCAGCGAGTTAGGGGGGTCTGGAAACACCATATATTTT
.	TRBV19	.	TRBJ2-3	CASSGLGGTDTQYF	TGTGCCAGTAGTGGACTGGGAGGCACAGATACGCAGTATTTT
medium-sized	TRBV15	.	TRBJ2-7	CATSRDPGHEQYF	TGTGCCACCAGCAGAGATCCGGGCCACGAGCAGTACTTC
.	TRBV6-5	TRBD1	TRBJ2-5	CASSYTGQGRRETQYF	TGTGCCAGCAGTTACACCGGACAGGGGCGAAGGGAGACCCAGTACTTC
.	TRBV4-3	.	TRBJ1-2	CASSPLGGVHGYTF	TGCGCCAGCAGCCCCCTGGGAGGGGTGCACGGCTACACCTTC
.	TRBV11-3	.	TRBJ2-1	CASSQDPVGEQFF	TGTGCCAGCAGTCAAGACCCGGTGGGTGAGCAGTTCTTC
few	TRBV5-1	.	TRBJ2-3	CASSPQGYLTDTQYF	TGCGCCAGCAGCCCCCAGGGGTATCTCACAGATACGCAGTATTTT
.	TRBV27	.	TRBJ1-2	CASSPSGGGYGYTF	TGTGCCAGCAGTCCCTCGGGGGGCGGTTATGGCTACACCTTC
.	TRBV2	TRBD1	TRBJ1-2	CASSEFHPYRGIDYGYTF	TGTGCCAGCAGTGAATTCCACCCCTACAGGGGGATTGACTATGGCTACACCTTC
.	TRBV27	.	TRBJ1-5	CASSLSALQPQHF	TGTGCCAGCAGTTTATCGGCTCTTCAGCCCCAGCATTTT
once	TRBV7-9	.	TRBJ1-4	CASSRSAGNEKLFF	TGTGCCAGCAGCCGATCCGCCGGAAATGAAAAACTGTTTTTT
.	TRBV5-1	TRBD1	TRBJ2-2	CASSYRGTGQGPTGELFF	TGCGCCAGCAGCTACCGGGGAACGGGACAGGGGCCCACCGGGGAGCTGTTTTTT
.	TRBV4-3	.	TRBJ2-1	CASSQDVAYRQFF	TGCGCCAGCAGCCAAGATGTCGCTTACCGGCAGTTCTTC
.	TRBV2	.	TRBJ2-4	CASNKVAGDIQYF	TGTGCCAGCAATAAGGTGGCCGGGGACATTCAGTACTTC
.	TRBV7-3	.	TRBJ2-5	CASSFTSSETQYF	TGTGCCAGCAGCTTTACTAGTTCAGAGACCCAGTACTTC
.	TRBV9	.	TRBJ1-4	CASSGGTTNEKLFF	TGTGCCAGCAGCGGGGGAACAACTAATGAAAAACTGTTTTTT
many	TRBV6-6	.	TRBJ1-5	CASRTGHNQPQHF	TGTGCCAGCAGGACGGGACACAATCAGCCCCAGCATTTT
few	TRBV5-1	TRBD1	TRBJ2-1	CASSLEYGTGLYNEQFF	TGCGCCAGCAGCTTGGAGTACGGGACAGGGTTATACAATGAGCAGTTCTTC
.	TRBV7-2	TRBD2	TRBJ2-1	CASSLNGGGNYNEQFF	TGTGCCAGCAGCTTAAACGGCGGGGGTAATTACAATGAGCAGTTCTTC
once	TRBV7-2	.	TRBJ1-2	CASSFGGSDGYTF	TGTGCCAGCAGCTTTGGGGGTTCGGATGGCTACACCTTC
once	TRBV12-5	TRBD1	TRBJ1-5	CASGFSDRGRQPQHF	TGTGCTAGTGGTTTCTCGGACAGGGGGCGACAGCCCCAGCATTTT
.	TRBV7-6	.	TRBJ2-7	CASSSDGGPNSEQYF	TGTGCCAGCAGCTCAGACGGGGGACCTAACTCCGAGCAGTACTTC
.	TRBV16	.	TRBJ1-6	CASTQSSYNSPLHF	TGTGCCAGCACCCAAAGCTCCTATAATTCACCCCTCCACTTT
.	TRBV27	TRBD2	TRBJ2-7	CASSPRRTSGYEQYF	TGTGCCAGCAGTCCACGCCGGACTAGCGGCTACGAGCAGTACTTC